This TCR beta chain was obtained from a study of beta chain features in type 1 diabetes. Sequencing targeted expressed TCRB transcripts, as all isolated RNA had been reverse transcribed. Sequenced by immunoSEQ multiplex PCR; TCRdb stores in-frame clones only, minus some. The data show a few hundred thousand clones, 9.6% seen once. The germline CDR1 and CDR2 sequences are MNHNS and SASEGT. There are 14 residues in the CDR3. V dropped 5 bases and J dropped 5 bases, with 13 bases sitting between them. Whole-study findings and limits: Patients with type 1 diabetes showed fewer VDJ junction insertions and more deletions. Type 1 diabetes patients had TCRB CDR3s that were shorter (moderately but significantly so) in all four CD4+ subsets. In the patient group, naive, central memory and Treg TCRB repertoires seemed more alike than in the healthy donor group.

Sorting based on CD45RO/CCR7/CD25/CD127/CD95/CD27 separated CD4+ naive, central memory, regulatory and stem cell-like memory cells. This clone was found a few times. Its antigen remains unidentified. This receptor was identified in a young man with type 1 diabetes. The genes are TRBV6-1 and TRBJ2-1, with no clear D. The sequencing sample was made of central memory CD4+ T cells from blood. For the CDR3, the DNA is TGTGCCAGCAGTCGTTCGGTAGGCGACAATGAGCAGTTCTTC. Its protein is CASSRSVGDNEQFF.